A single sample gave rise to the 18 T cell receptor beta chains below, sequenced in a study of blood T cell repertoires in COVID-19. The repertoire was sequenced with immunoSEQ multiplex PCR; TCRdb's copy has only in-frame clones and lacks some. The table records 300,000 to 400,000 clones, under 95% of them present only once. The sample comprised peripheral blood. Receptor source: a woman between 18 and 29 years old who had recovered from COVID-19.

This chain connects TRBV5-1 to TRBJ1-4; 7 nucleotides agree with TRBD1. Germline V lookup: CDR1 SGHRS, CDR2 YFSETQ. V lost 2 bases and J lost 8; bases outside the gene matches: 9. The CDR3 is 15 amino acids. Here the CDR3 reads CASSFHQQGTEKLFF. CDR3 in DNA: TGCGCCAGCAGCTTTCATCAACAGGGGACAGAAAAACTGTTTTTT.

The gene calls are TRBV24-1 and TRBJ2-3, with TRBD2 as a possible D gene (6 bases). V lost 0 bases and J 2 bases, leaving 11 bases between the germline ends. Germline CDR1 KGHDR, CDR2 SFDVKD. This CDR3 is 16 amino acids long. The CDR3 DNA sequence: TGTGCCACCAGTGATTTGGGCGGGGCTCACACAGATACGCAGTATTTT. Translated: CATSDLGGAHTDTQYF.

This chain joins TRBV27 and TRBJ2-1; D perhaps matches TRBD2 (6 bases). CDR1 is MNHEY, CDR2 SMNVEV, per germline (reference sequence). V was clipped by 4 bases and J by 3 bases, with 13 bases between them. The CDR3 consists of 15 residues. This CDR3 is CASSSSGRHYNEQFF. CDR3 DNA: TGTGCCAGCAGTTCAAGCGGGCGACACTACAATGAGCAGTTCTTC.

The chain carries TRBV18 and TRBJ2-2, with TRBD1 as a possible D gene (5 bases). Trimming took off 3 bases at V and 6 bases at J, with 11 bases between the two ends. This CDR3 contains 14 residues. From germline, CDR1 is KGHSH and CDR2 LQKENI. The CDR3 nucleotides are TGTGCCAGCTCACCCCCGGGCAGGGCCGGGGAGCTGTTTTTT. It encodes CASSPPGRAGELFF.

This chain links TRBV27 with TRBJ1-2; TRBD1 aligns across 9 bases. The V and J ends lost 11 bases and 2 bases, in that order; junction bases with no gene match: 12. This CDR3 comprises 15 residues. Germline CDR1 MNHEY, CDR2 SMNVEV (reference sequence). CDR3 nucleotides: TGTGCCCGATCCGTGGGGACAGGGCAAAACTATGGCTACACCTTC. Translating it yields CARSVGTGQNYGYTF.

The chain recombines TRBV5-1 with TRBJ2-2; D may be TRBD2 (6 bases). CDR1 and CDR2 from the germline V gene are SGHRS and YFSETQ. The V and J ends lost 4 bases and 1 base respectively, with 8 bases between them. This CDR3 region has 14 residues. The DNA for the CDR3 is TGCGCCAGCAGCGGTAGCGGGAACACCGGGGAGCTGTTTTTT. Translated, it gives CASSGSGNTGELFF.

The chain joins TRBV19 to TRBJ1-3; unclear D gene. Germline CDR1 and CDR2: LNHDA and SQIVND (reference sequence). Trimming took off 3 bases at V and 1 base at J, with 13 bases between the two ends. There are 16 residues in the CDR3. CDR3 amino acids: CASSMAGALSGNTIYF. Here the CDR3 DNA reads TGTGCCAGTAGTATGGCAGGCGCACTTTCTGGAAACACCATATATTTT.

The sample holds a few counts of this clone. The chain joins TRBV6-4 to TRBJ1-6; the match to TRBD1 covers 7 bases. Germline lookup yields CDR1 MRHNA and CDR2 SNTAGT. There are 13 residues in the CDR3. Trimming at V came to 6 bases and at J to 5 bases, leaving 1 base not matched to a gene. The CDR3 sequence: CASRTGDNSPLHF. In nucleotides, the CDR3 is TGTGCCAGCAGAACAGGGGATAATTCACCCCTCCACTTT.

The chain is built from TRBV5-1 and TRBJ2-1; TRBD2 is a possible D gene (5 bases). The CDR3 is made up of 14 amino acids. With 4 bases removed from V and 2 bases from J, the gap between germline ends came to 10 bases. Per the germline V gene, CDR1 is SGHRS and CDR2 is YFSETQ. The CDR3 DNA is TGCGCCAGCAGCAGCAGCGGCACCTACAATGAGCAGTTCTTC. This sequence encodes CASSSSGTYNEQFF. Filled out from reference TRBV5-1 and TRBJ2-1, the complete variable domain reads KAGVTQTPRYLIKTRGQQVTLSCSPISGHRSVSWYQQTPGQGLQFLFEYFSETQRNKGNFPGRFSGRQFSNSRSEMNVSTLELGDSALYLCASSSSGTYNEQFFGPGTRLTVL.

V is TRBV6-2 or TRBV6-3 and J is TRBJ1-4; perhaps TRBD1 as D (5 bases). V lost 5 bases to trimming and J lost 8 bases, with 12 bases between them. Per germline, CDR1 MNHEY and CDR2 SVGEGT. The CDR3 length is 13 residues. The CDR3 DNA is TGTGCCAGCAGTCTCCAGGGATTCGAAAAACTGTTTTTT. It translates to CASSLQGFEKLFF.

The J gene is TRBJ2-1, the V gene TRBV30; the match to TRBD2 covers 9 bases. There are 14 residues in the CDR3. With V trimmed by 5 bases and J by 4 bases, 6 bases remained unmatched. CDR1 is GTSNPN and CDR2 is SVGIG in the germline V gene (reference sequence). CDR3 region: CAWVWRGGYNEQFF. CDR3 in DNA: TGTGCCTGGGTTTGGCGGGGGGGATACAATGAGCAGTTCTTC.

This chain connects TRBV4-1 to TRBJ2-1; maybe TRBD2 (5 bases). The V gene lost 1 base and the J gene lost 7 bases, with 17 bases spanning the gap. The CDR3 spans 16 residues. Germline assignment: CDR1 MGHRA and CDR2 YSYEKL. CDR3 sequence: CASSQALPGKVNEQFF. The CDR3 nucleotides read TGCGCCAGCAGCCAAGCCCTTCCGGGAAAGGTAAATGAGCAGTTCTTC.

This clone is a singleton in its sample. The rearrangement uses TRBV5-7 and TRBJ1-2, with 8 bases matching TRBD1. TRBV5-7 is given ORF status, its function remaining uncertain. V gave up 0 bases and J gave up 1 base; unmatched junction bases: 8. The CDR3 totals 17 residues. CDR3 DNA sequence: TGTGCCAGCAGCTTGGACAGGGGGTACGACATTAACTATGGCTACACCTTC. It is translated as CASSLDRGYDINYGYTF.

This clone was detected only once. A junction boundary mismatches the germline segment, possibly from a read error. This chain uses TRBV4-2 with TRBJ2-1, with 9 positions matching TRBD2. Germline CDR1 LGHNA, CDR2 YNFKEQ. CDR3 length: 16 amino acids. CDR3 nucleotides: TGTGCCAGCAGCCAAAATAGCGGGAGAGGTGACAACGAGCAGTTCTTC. Translated, it gives CASSQNSGRGDNEQFF.

V usage is TRBV27 and J usage is TRBJ1-2; TRBD1 matches 7 bases. Looked up from germline, CDR1 is MNHEY and CDR2 is SMNVEV (reference sequence). Trimming took 5 bases from V and 1 from J; bases not matched to a gene: 10. The length of the CDR3 is 16 residues. For the CDR3, the DNA is TGTGCCAGCAGTCCTCGGACAGGCGGGTTTAACTATGGCTACACCTTC. Translating it yields CASSPRTGGFNYGYTF.

The chain joins TRBV5-1 to TRBJ1-6; D remains unclear. V was cut by 5 bases and J by 9 bases, with 12 bases left in between. From germline, CDR1 is SGHRS and CDR2 YFSETQ. The CDR3 runs 13 residues. In nucleotides, the CDR3 is TGCGCCAGCAGTTTATTGGGAGGTTCACCCCTCCACTTT. Protein sequence: CASSLLGGSPLHF.

This rearrangement joins TRBV29-1 to TRBJ1-1; 7 nucleotides match TRBD1. With V trimmed by 3 bases and J by 5 bases, 6 bases remained unmatched. This CDR3 has 13 residues. Germline loops: CDR1 SQVTM, CDR2 ANQGSEA. This chain's CDR3 is CSVERQGKTEAFF. The CDR3 DNA is TGCAGCGTTGAGAGACAGGGTAAGACTGAAGCTTTCTTT.

This chain uses TRBV3-1 (or the pseudogene TRBV3-2) with TRBJ1-6, with TRBD1 as a possible D gene (6 bases). V was trimmed by 1 base and J by 5 bases, leaving 24 bases between them. The length of the CDR3 is 20 residues. Germline loops: CDR1 LGHDT, CDR2 YNNKEL (reference sequence). The CDR3 DNA sequence: TGTGCCAGCAGCCAAGGGGCGACAGGCCTCGGACGGAGAAATAATTCACCCCTCCACTTT. Its protein is CASSQGATGLGRRNNSPLHF.